This is a list of T cell receptor beta chains from one sample in a study of shared clonotypes between healthy human individuals. Generated by immunoSEQ multiplex PCR, the TCRdb table keeps only in-frame clones and is missing some. The sample carries around 2,000,000 clones, approximately 94% recorded once. The source material was naive CD8+ T cells sorted from blood. The receptors were sampled from a young man in good health. Both conserved end residues are part of each CDR3. A D gene is named only where the DNA matches it firmly. Only part of the rows carry a size: once, few, many, or a class if the clone is expanded.

size	D	V	J	DNA	CDR3
.	.	TRBV7-9	TRBJ1-2	TGTGCCAGCAGCTTAGTGCTCACCGAGGAATATGGCTACACCTTC	CASSLVLTEEYGYTF
.	TRBD1	TRBV9	TRBJ2-2	TGTGCCAGCAGCGTAGAGCAAGGACAGGGGATTAACACCGGGGAGCTGTTTTTT	CASSVEQGQGINTGELFF
.	.	TRBV6-5	TRBJ1-1	TGTGCCAGCAGAATAGGAGGCCCAGACACTGAAGCTTTCTTT	CASRIGGPDTEAFF
.	.	TRBV30	TRBJ2-2	TGTGCCTGGAGCCCTAGGGGGGGAGACGGGGAGCTGTTTTTT	CAWSPRGGDGELFF
.	.	TRBV7-9	TRBJ2-7	TGTGCCAGCAGCTTAGGAACAGGGACCGAGCAGTACTTC	CASSLGTGTEQYF
few	.	TRBV7-9	TRBJ1-2	TGTGCCAGCAGCTCCACGACAGAGAACTATGGCTACACCTTC	CASSSTTENYGYTF
.	TRBD1	TRBV9	TRBJ2-7	TGTGCCAGCAGCCAGGGACAGGGGGCCTACGAGCAGTACTTC	CASSQGQGAYEQYF
few	.	TRBV19	TRBJ1-3	TGTGCCAGTAGTATGGTTTTGGGAAACACCATATATTTT	CASSMVLGNTIYF
.	.	TRBV5-8	TRBJ1-1	TGTGCCAGCAGCTTGGGGTGGGAAGCTTTCTTT	CASSLGWEAFF
.	.	TRBV7-9	TRBJ2-5	TGTGCCAGCAGCCGGGACCAAGAGACCCAGTACTTC	CASSRDQETQYF
.	TRBD2	TRBV5-4	TRBJ2-1	TGTGCCAGCAGCTCAGGGACTAGCGGGACCTCCTACAATGAGCAGTTCTTC	CASSSGTSGTSYNEQFF
.	TRBD1	TRBV28	TRBJ2-2	TGTGCCAGCACCAGGGGGAATAGCTGGGGCATTAACACCGGGGAGCTGTTTTTT	CASTRGNSWGINTGELFF
.	.	TRBV6-6	TRBJ1-1	TGTGCCAGCAGTTATGAGGGGCAGGTGACTGAAGCTTTCTTT	CASSYEGQVTEAFF
.	.	TRBV27	TRBJ1-5	TGTGCCAGCAGTTTAAGAGGGATGAATCAGCCCCAGCATTTT	CASSLRGMNQPQHF
.	.	TRBV30	TRBJ1-2	TGTGCCTGGAGTCCCCGGGAAGGGGGAGGCTACACCTTC	CAWSPREGGGYTF
.	TRBD2	TRBV5-6	TRBJ2-1	TGTGCCAGCAGCTCCGGGACTAGCGGGGGGCTCTCTTACAATGAGCAGTTCTTC	CASSSGTSGGLSYNEQFF
.	.	TRBV19	TRBJ1-2	TGTGCCATCCGGCGGGGGATTGGGTACACCTTC	CAIRRGIGYTF
.	.	TRBV5-1	TRBJ2-2	TGCGCCAGCAGCTTGGCTTCAGGTGCCGGGGAGCTGTTTTTT	CASSLASGAGELFF
.	.	TRBV19	TRBJ2-7	TGTGCCAGTAGTATCGGTTTGGGGACCGAGCAGTACTTC	CASSIGLGTEQYF
.	TRBD2	TRBV10-2	TRBJ2-7	TGCGCCAGCAGGCCTCCGGGAGGGGGTGGTTACGAGCAGTACTTC	CASRPPGGGGYEQYF
.	.	TRBV5-1	TRBJ1-1	TGCGCCAGCAGCCGTACGGGACCAACTGAAGCTTTCTTT	CASSRTGPTEAFF
.	.	TRBV7-9	TRBJ1-1	TGTGCCAGCAGACTGGGGGATACTGAAGCTTTCTTT	CASRLGDTEAFF
.	TRBD1	TRBV29-1	TRBJ2-7	TGCAGCGTGGGGACAGGGCCCTACGAGCAGTACTTC	CSVGTGPYEQYF
.	.	TRBV19	TRBJ2-3	TGTGCCAGTAGTATGGGGCAGGGTATTAGCACAGATACGCAGTATTTT	CASSMGQGISTDTQYF
.	TRBD1	TRBV2	TRBJ2-2	TGTGCCAGCAGTGACCGACAGGGCAACACCGGGGAGCTGTTTTTT	CASSDRQGNTGELFF
.	.	TRBV7-2	TRBJ1-2	TGTGCCAGCAGCTTACAGGCAGGGCAGGAGAACTATGGCTACACCTTC	CASSLQAGQENYGYTF
once	.	TRBV9	TRBJ1-2	TGTGCCAGCAGCGTAGAGTTAGGGGCAGAGGCGCTGTATGGCTACACCTTC	CASSVELGAEALYGYTF
.	TRBD1	TRBV4-1	TRBJ2-1	TGCGCCAGCAGCCAAGATAGAGGGGGCGTCTACAATGAGCAGTTCTTC	CASSQDRGGVYNEQFF
.	.	TRBV30	TRBJ2-1	TGTGCCTGGAGTGTGCTAGCGCACTACAATGAGCAGTTCTTC	CAWSVLAHYNEQFF
.	.	TRBV6-5	TRBJ2-7	TGTGCCAGCAGTCCGGGCCTTACCTACGAGCAGTACTTC	CASSPGLTYEQYF
.	TRBD1	TRBV4-1	TRBJ2-7	TGCGCCAGCAGCCAAGTCGTGGGGACAGGGGTGCCCGAGCAGTACTTC	CASSQVVGTGVPEQYF
once	.	TRBV27	TRBJ1-5	TGTGCCAGCAGTCCACACGGGTGGCCCCAGCATTTT	CASSPHGWPQHF
once	.	TRBV29-1	TRBJ2-7	TGCAGCGTTGAATGGAAGACCTCCTCTTACGAGCAGTACTTC	CSVEWKTSSYEQYF
.	.	TRBV4-1	TRBJ1-1	TGCGCCAGCAGCCAAACTGAACAGTTGAACACTGAAGCTTTCTTT	CASSQTEQLNTEAFF
.	.	TRBV5-6	TRBJ2-1	TGTGCCAGCAGCTTGGGGCGACCTTCCTACAATGAGCAGTTCTTC	CASSLGRPSYNEQFF
.	.	TRBV27	TRBJ2-3	TGTGCCAGCAGTTTCGGGCAAGATGGAGATACGCAGTATTTT	CASSFGQDGDTQYF
once	.	TRBV27	TRBJ1-2	TGTGCCAGCAGTTTGGGCCGACCTAACTATGGCTACACCTTC	CASSLGRPNYGYTF
.	.	TRBV10-1	TRBJ1-4	TGCGCCAGCAGTGAGTCCACAGTTTTTAATGAAAAACTGTTTTTT	CASSESTVFNEKLFF
.	.	TRBV19	TRBJ1-1	TGTGCCAGTAGTATCTCGCTCCTGAACACTGAAGCTTTCTTT	CASSISLLNTEAFF
.	TRBD2	TRBV9	TRBJ2-1	TGTGCCACGTCCCTAGCGGGAGGGGGAAATGAGCAGTTCTTC	CATSLAGGGNEQFF
.	TRBD1	TRBV6-6	TRBJ2-1	TGTGCCAGCAGTCCCGGACAGGGGCCTTACAATGAGCAGTTCTTC	CASSPGQGPYNEQFF
.	.	TRBV25-1	TRBJ1-1	TGTGCCAGCATCTACGGGGGGAACACTGAAGCTTTCTTT	CASIYGGNTEAFF
.	.	TRBV27	TRBJ2-7	TGTGCCAGCAGTATGTACGGTTCCTACGAGCAGTACTTC	CASSMYGSYEQYF
once	TRBD1	TRBV9	TRBJ2-5	TGTGCCAGCAGCGGACCGGGACAGGGGGTTCAAGAGACCCAGTACTTC	CASSGPGQGVQETQYF
.	.	TRBV27	TRBJ1-2	TGTGCCAGCAGTTTAAGCCAGGGTTCGGGGTACACCTTC	CASSLSQGSGYTF
.	.	TRBV30	TRBJ2-2	TGTGCCTGGAGTGTACCGGGCGGGGAGCTGTTTTTT	CAWSVPGGELFF
.	.	TRBV7-9	TRBJ2-7	TGTGCCAGCACTCAACAGGGCGCTGTCTACGAGCAGTACTTC	CASTQQGAVYEQYF
few	.	TRBV30	TRBJ1-1	TGTGCCTGGACCAGTAGGGCCCCTGAAGCTTTCTTT	CAWTSRAPEAFF
.	.	TRBV19	TRBJ2-6	TGTGCCAGTAGTATAATTTCTGCCGGGGCCAACGTCCTGACTTTC	CASSIISAGANVLTF
.	.	TRBV28	TRBJ2-7	TGTGCCAGCAGTTTAGTGGGAGCCTACTACGAGCAGTACTTC	CASSLVGAYYEQYF
.	.	TRBV4-3	TRBJ2-1	TGCGCCAGCAGCCATTTACTAGGGGATGAGCAGTTCTTC	CASSHLLGDEQFF